These T cell receptor beta chains were read from a single sample in a study of CD8 T cells in ankylosing spondylitis. MiXCR, run by TCRdb on the 5' RACE reads, gives a single entry per CDR3 protein. Seen here are around 490,000 distinct CDR3 sequences, roughly 5.2% observed once, and the top ten hold around 3.4%. The specimen was blood, either unsorted or a sorted T cell fraction (not recorded which). The receptors here all came from a male donor with ankylosing spondylitis. CDR3s include the opening cysteine and the closing phenylalanine or tryptophan. Fields, in order: clone size, CDR3 length, V gene, CDR3 protein. Not every row has a clone size; where given, it reads once, few, many or a size class.

clone size: many; CDR3 length: 16; V gene: TRBV6-4; CDR3 protein: CASSPRVPTLNNEQFF
clone size: many; CDR3 length: 12; V gene: TRBV5-5; CDR3 protein: CASRVGYNEQFF
clone size: many; CDR3 length: 10; V gene: TRBV29-1; CDR3 protein: CSLTDNEQFF
clone size: many; CDR3 length: 16; V gene: TRBV5-1; CDR3 protein: CASSLLAGGSEETQYF
clone size: -; CDR3 length: 14; V gene: TRBV12-3/TRBV12-4; CDR3 protein: CASSLFDRMDGYTF
clone size: few; CDR3 length: 20; V gene: TRBV11-1; CDR3 protein: CASSLVGTSGSFSSYNEQFF
clone size: many; CDR3 length: 14; V gene: TRBV29-1; CDR3 protein: CSVGGGSSQETQYF
clone size: many; CDR3 length: 16; V gene: TRBV24-1; CDR3 protein: CATSDLRGQGANEQFF
clone size: many; CDR3 length: 13; V gene: TRBV4-3; CDR3 protein: CASSQDLGTEAFF
clone size: many; CDR3 length: 14; V gene: TRBV3-1; CDR3 protein: CASSQAYRQETQYF
clone size: many; CDR3 length: 15; V gene: TRBV7-8; CDR3 protein: CASSLEVWGSYEQYF
clone size: many; CDR3 length: 15; V gene: TRBV20-1; CDR3 protein: CSARDRLGATDTQYF
clone size: many; CDR3 length: 16; V gene: TRBV5-1; CDR3 protein: CASSLVQGALTGELFF
clone size: many; CDR3 length: 19; V gene: TRBV4-3; CDR3 protein: CASSQDLLGQGYSNQPQHF
clone size: many; CDR3 length: 14; V gene: TRBV7-9; CDR3 protein: CASRSDLADSPLHF
clone size: many; CDR3 length: 13; V gene: TRBV10-3; CDR3 protein: CATHRGVQETQYF
clone size: many; CDR3 length: 14; V gene: TRBV20-1; CDR3 protein: CSARDMPFQQPQHF
clone size: many; CDR3 length: 14; V gene: TRBV20-1; CDR3 protein: CSARGTSAGNTQYF
clone size: -; CDR3 length: 14; V gene: TRBV6-5; CDR3 protein: CASSYSALQGGYTF
clone size: many; CDR3 length: 14; V gene: TRBV12-3/TRBV12-4; CDR3 protein: CASTTSAFQETQYF
clone size: many; CDR3 length: 15; V gene: TRBV18; CDR3 protein: CASSPRGGLEAEAFF
clone size: -; CDR3 length: 18; V gene: TRBV28; CDR3 protein: CASSLFSYLLAGNNEQFF
clone size: many; CDR3 length: 13; V gene: TRBV3-1; CDR3 protein: CASSQEVRAEQYF
clone size: -; CDR3 length: 15; V gene: TRBV28; CDR3 protein: CASSSFGADGETQYF
clone size: many; CDR3 length: 14; V gene: TRBV20-1; CDR3 protein: CSTAWTSSYNEQFF
clone size: many; CDR3 length: 10; V gene: TRBV29-1; CDR3 protein: CSVGLETQYF
clone size: many; CDR3 length: 15; V gene: TRBV7-9; CDR3 protein: CASSRFSGSDNEQFF
clone size: many; CDR3 length: 14; V gene: TRBV12-3/TRBV12-4; CDR3 protein: CASSSTGGSEKLFF
clone size: many; CDR3 length: 12; V gene: TRBV11-2; CDR3 protein: CASSQNRREAFF
clone size: many; CDR3 length: 13; V gene: TRBV7-3; CDR3 protein: CASSLEASGELFF
clone size: many; CDR3 length: 17; V gene: TRBV4-2; CDR3 protein: CASSQLGQPSSYNEQFF